The 26 T cell receptor beta chains below were found in one sample sequenced in a study of beta chain features in type 1 diabetes (dated by TCRdb to 2016 to 2019). The protocol used for the library was the immunoSEQ multiplex PCR assay. The entire isolated RNA was reverse transcribed using the High Capacity cDNA Reverse Transcription Kit, and thus expressed TCRB transcripts were sequenced. TCRdb re-hosts the immuneACCESS table, in-frame sequences only. Its copies lack some clones; in the studies checked, an unresolved V gene accounts for under half of them, and the cause for the rest is not known. The sample profile shows approximately 120,000 clones; 30% to 40% of them were found once. The top ten clonotypes cover over 0.065% of the sample. Input material: stem cell memory CD4+ T cells from blood. Interpreted using the paper, the cell subset or site label stands for: stem cell-like memory CD4+ T cells. The receptors were gathered from a woman under 30 in good health.

V gene TRBV29-1 combines with J gene TRBJ1-1; no reliable D call. CDR1 and CDR2 from the germline V gene are SQVTM and ANQGSEA. The length of the CDR3 is 12 residues. The germline V and J ends were trimmed by 0 bases and 4 bases, with 6 bases remaining between them. The CDR3: CSVEDSSTEAFF. CDR3 bases: TGCAGCGTTGAAGATAGCTCCACTGAAGCTTTCTTT.

The chain joins TRBV5-6 to TRBJ2-1; TRBD1 aligns across 10 bases. The J segment lost 4 bases and the V segment lost 4 bases, leaving 14 bases of the junction unmatched. The CDR3 runs 18 residues. CDR1 is SGHDT, CDR2 YYEEEE, per germline. In DNA, the CDR3 is TGTGCCAGCAGCGCGTCCCGGGACAGGGGCCCCCGTTACAATGAGCAGTTCTTC. This sequence encodes CASSASRDRGPRYNEQFF.

This clone was recorded a few times. The V and J genes are TRBV6-1 and TRBJ2-5; possible D gene TRBD1, 5 bases. V lost 7 bases, J lost 5 bases, and 8 bases lay in between. The CDR3 is 11 amino acids. Per the germline V gene, CDR1 is MNHNS and CDR2 is SASEGT. CDR3 sequence: CASKGWETQYF. For the CDR3, the DNA is TGTGCCAGCAAGGGGTGGGAGACCCAGTACTTC.

In this sample, this clone turned up a few times. CDR3 nucleotide sequence: TGTGCCAGTCGGACTAGCTCCTACAATGAGCAGTTCTTC. It encodes CASRTSSYNEQFF. The chain carries TRBV6-1 and TRBJ2-1; 7 positions match TRBD2. With 9 bases clipped from V and 0 bases from J, the junction kept 2 bases outside the gene matches. CDR1 MNHNS and CDR2 SASEGT come from the germline V gene. The CDR3 spans 13 residues.

This clone turned up a few times. The chain uses TRBV6-5 and TRBJ2-1; D gene unclear. Germline V lookup: CDR1 MNHEY, CDR2 SVGAGI. Trimming shortened V by 0 bases and J by 7 bases, and 16 bases separated the two germline ends. This CDR3 contains 16 residues. Here the CDR3 reads CASSYSVRILRNEQFF. The DNA of the CDR3 is TGTGCCAGCAGTTACTCGGTGAGGATCTTAAGGAATGAGCAGTTCTTC.

This clone appeared once. This chain links TRBV14 with TRBJ2-3; 9 bases line up with TRBD1. This CDR3 comprises 16 residues. With 4 bases clipped from V and 5 bases from J, the junction kept 10 bases outside the gene matches. Germline values: CDR1 SGHDN, CDR2 FVKESK. As DNA, the CDR3 is TGTGCCAGCAGCCTAAGTCCGGGACAGGGCATAGATACGCAGTATTTT. Its protein is CASSLSPGQGIDTQYF.

This clone was observed a handful of times. V is TRBV10-3 and J is TRBJ2-7; possibly TRBD1 for D (6 bases). CDR1 is ENHRY, CDR2 SYGVKD, per germline. The V and J ends lost 8 bases and 2 bases respectively, with 10 bases between them. This CDR3 comprises 12 residues. CDR3 in DNA: TGTGCCATCGGCGGACAGACCTACGAGCAGTACTTC. Translated, it gives CAIGGQTYEQYF.

This clone was observed a few times. The chain employs TRBV6-5 and TRBJ2-7; TRBD2 matches at 9 bases. In germline, CDR1 is MNHEY, CDR2 SVGAGI. After removal of 4 bases from V and 6 bases from J, the junction contained 10 bases not matched to a gene. The CDR3 runs 15 residues. CDR3 in amino acids: CASSSVPGLAGEQYF. The CDR3 nucleotides read TGTGCCAGCAGTTCCGTCCCGGGACTAGCTGGCGAGCAGTACTTC.

V is TRBV4-3 and J is TRBJ2-4, with D unclear. The CDR3 contains 16 residues. Per germline, CDR1 LGHNA and CDR2 YSLEER. V lost 0 bases to trimming and J lost 8 bases, with 17 bases between them. CDR3 nucleotide sequence: TGCGCCAGCAGCCAAGATCAACCTAGTAGAGGTGACATTCAGTACTTC. This encodes CASSQDQPSRGDIQYF.

This clone was seen only a few times. The rearrangement links TRBV6-5 to TRBJ1-5, with D possibly TRBD1 on 5 matching bases. Germline V lookup: CDR1 MNHEY, CDR2 SVGAGI. Between the trimmed V and J ends, which lost 5 bases and 2 bases, there was a span of 10 bases. The CDR3 covers 14 residues. The CDR3 reads CASSKLQGNQPQHF. CDR3 DNA: TGTGCCAGCAGTAAACTACAGGGCAATCAGCCCCAGCATTTT.

The CDR3 here is CASSLALTGDSYNEQFF. The CDR3 DNA reads TGCGCCAGCAGCTTGGCCCTCACAGGGGACTCCTACAATGAGCAGTTCTTC. The chain employs TRBV5-1 and TRBJ2-1; 7 bases match TRBD1. CDR3 size: 17 residues. Germline V gene sequence: CDR1 SGHRS, CDR2 YFSETQ. J was trimmed by 0 bases and V by 0 bases; bases with no gene match: 6.

This clone came up many times. This chain links TRBV7-9 with TRBJ2-5; 10 nucleotides align to TRBD2. The ends lost 3 bases at V and 5 bases at J; junction bases unmatched: 6. This CDR3 is built from 15 residues. The germline V gene encodes CDR1 SEHNR and CDR2 FQNEAQ (reference sequence). Here the CDR3 reads CASSFGAGGPETQYF. The CDR3 region has the DNA TGTGCCAGCAGCTTCGGAGCGGGAGGGCCGGAGACCCAGTACTTC.

This chain uses TRBV28 with TRBJ2-1, with 12 bases identical to TRBD2. The CDR3 runs to 13 residues. V gave up 10 bases and J gave up 9 bases; unmatched junction bases: 7. CDR1 and CDR2 (germline): MDHEN, SYDVKM. The CDR3 DNA follows: TGTGCCATGCGGACTAGCGGGACGATTGAGCAGTTCTTC. It codes for CAMRTSGTIEQFF.

In its sample, this clone was seen a few times. This rearrangement joins TRBV4-3 to TRBJ1-2; D not resolved. The germline V gene encodes CDR1 LGHNA and CDR2 YSLEER. The CDR3 covers 13 residues. The V end lost 0 bases, the J end lost 3 bases, and 5 bases lay between the germline ends. CDR3 sequence reads: CASSQERDYGYTF. Here the CDR3 DNA reads TGCGCCAGCAGCCAAGAGAGGGACTATGGCTACACCTTC.

The rearrangement joins TRBV6-1 to TRBJ2-7; tentative D call: TRBD1 (6 bases). This CDR3 is 12 amino acids long. The germline gives CDR1 MNHNS, CDR2 SASEGT. Trimming pared 8 bases from V and 0 bases from J, leaving 8 bases between. The CDR3: CASGQSSYEQYF. In DNA, the CDR3 is TGTGCCAGCGGACAGAGCTCCTACGAGCAGTACTTC.

This clone was seen a few times. The chain joins TRBV19 to TRBJ2-3, with 8 positions matching TRBD1. The trim removed 8 bases at V and 3 bases at J, leaving 7 bases unmatched. This CDR3 contains 14 residues. Looked up from germline, CDR1 is LNHDA and CDR2 is SQIVND (reference sequence). CDR3 coding DNA: TGTGCCAGTCTCCCCAGGGGGCAGACAGATACGCAGTATTTT. Protein product: CASLPRGQTDTQYF.

The rearrangement links TRBV19 to TRBJ1-5, with 9 nucleotides matching TRBD1. The CDR3 contains 15 residues. The germline V gene encodes CDR1 LNHDA and CDR2 SQIVND (reference sequence). V lost 2 bases and J lost 6; bases outside the gene matches: 5. In nucleotides, the CDR3 is TGTGCCAGTAGTATAAGGGACAGGGTCGGTCAGCCCCAGCATTTT. Its translation: CASSIRDRVGQPQHF.

The chain uses TRBV29-1 and TRBJ2-3; tentative D call: TRBD2 (7 bases). The CDR3 length is 15 residues. Trimming shortened V by 6 bases and J by 2 bases, and 18 bases separated the two germline ends. CDR1 and CDR2 from the germline V gene are SQVTM and ANQGSEA. The CDR3 bases are TGCAGCGTGGCTAATGGGGGGGGCTTCACAGATACGCAGTATTTT. It specifies CSVANGGGFTDTQYF.

This chain uses TRBV30 with TRBJ2-7, with TRBD2 matching over 7 bases. V lost 3 bases and J lost 1; bases outside the gene matches: 6. The CDR3 is 14 residues long. Per the germline V gene, CDR1 is GTSNPN and CDR2 is SVGIG (reference sequence). The CDR3 nucleotides read TGTGCCTGGAGGAGGGGCGGGAGTTCCTACGAGCAGTACTTC. It codes for CAWRRGGSSYEQYF. The whole variable domain, filled in from reference TRBV30 and TRBJ2-7, reads SQTIHQWPATLVQPVGSPLSLECTVEGTSNPNLYWYRQAAGRGLQLLFYSVGIGQISSEVPQNLSASRPQDRQFILSSKKLLLSDSGFYLCAWRRGGSSYEQYFGPGTRLTVT.

The rearrangement links TRBV7-3 to TRBJ2-3, with TRBD2 matching over 15 bases. V dropped 5 bases and J dropped 8; count of bases not matched to a gene: 8. CDR1 and CDR2 (germline): SGHTA, FQGTGA. CDR3 length: 16 amino acids. In nucleotides, the CDR3 is TGTGCCAGCAGCCCCGGACTAGCGGGAGGGCGGGCTACGCAGTATTTT. This sequence encodes CASSPGLAGGRATQYF.

The chain couples TRBV5-1 to TRBJ2-5; 11 bases align to TRBD2. CDR3 length equals 16 residues. V shed 4 bases and J 1 base; nucleotides not matched to a gene: 6. Germline CDR1 is SGHRS and CDR2 is YFSETQ. CDR3 protein: CASSGGTSGRQETQYF. The CDR3 DNA follows: TGCGCCAGCAGCGGTGGGACTAGCGGTCGCCAAGAGACCCAGTACTTC.

This rearrangement joins TRBV5-1 to TRBJ1-2; 7 positions match TRBD1. V was pared by 4 bases and J by 8 bases, with 5 bases of the junction left unmatched. This CDR3 has 12 residues. Germline loops: CDR1 SGHRS, CDR2 YFSETQ. CDR3 protein: CASSEGARGYTF. Written as DNA, the CDR3 is TGCGCCAGCAGCGAGGGGGCGAGAGGCTACACCTTC.

This sequence joins TRBV28 and TRBJ2-7, with 9 bases identical to TRBD2. Germline V gene lookup returns CDR1 MDHEN and CDR2 SYDVKM. The V segment lost 7 bases and the J segment 4 bases; nucleotides outside the gene matches: 17. This CDR3 is 17 amino acids long. DNA of the CDR3: TGTGCCAGCACCCTCCGGGCGATAGCGGGAGCGTGGTACGAGCAGTACTTC. It translates to CASTLRAIAGAWYEQYF. The complete variable domain, with remaining parts taken from reference TRBV28 and TRBJ2-7, reads DVKVTQSSRYLVKRTGEKVFLECVQDMDHENMFWYRQDPGLGLRLIYFSYDVKMKEKGDIPEGYSVSREKKERFSLILESASTNQTSMYLCASTLRAIAGAWYEQYFGPGTRLTVT.

This clone has just a few counts. This chain connects TRBV5-1 to TRBJ2-2; D might be TRBD2 (6 bases). CDR3 length equals 17 residues. CDR1 is SGHRS and CDR2 is YFSETQ in the germline V gene. Trimming removed 4 bases from V and 0 bases from J, with 16 bases in between. CDR3 sequence (DNA): TGCGCCAGCAGCCCATGGGACTCCCGAACGAACACCGGGGAGCTGTTTTTT. Translated: CASSPWDSRTNTGELFF.

This clone has a handful of counts. Here the CDR3 reads CASAANNEQFF. The CDR3, as DNA: TGTGCCAGCGCGGCTAACAATGAGCAGTTCTTC. This chain links TRBV2 with TRBJ2-1; D uncertain. Germline-derived CDR1 and CDR2 are SNHLY and FYNNEI. CDR3 length: 11 residues. Trimming pared 8 bases from V and 5 bases from J, leaving 7 bases between.

V usage is TRBV6-5 and J usage is TRBJ1-2; D gene ambiguous. The germline V gene has CDR1 MNHEY and CDR2 SVGAGI. V was cut by 0 bases and J by 4 bases, with 9 bases left in between. The CDR3 sequence is 14 residues long. The CDR3 DNA reads TGTGCCAGCAGTTACTCCGTGGAGATCTATGGCTACACCTTC. Encoded protein: CASSYSVEIYGYTF.